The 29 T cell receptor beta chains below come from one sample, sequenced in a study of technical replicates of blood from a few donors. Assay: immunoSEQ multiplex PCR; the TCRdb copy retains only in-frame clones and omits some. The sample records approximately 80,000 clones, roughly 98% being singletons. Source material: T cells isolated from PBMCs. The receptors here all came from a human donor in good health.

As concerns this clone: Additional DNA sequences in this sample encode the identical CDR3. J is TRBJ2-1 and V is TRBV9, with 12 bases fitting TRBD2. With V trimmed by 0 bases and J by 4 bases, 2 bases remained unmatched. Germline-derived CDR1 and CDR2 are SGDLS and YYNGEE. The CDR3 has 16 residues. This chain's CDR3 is CASSVALAGGYNEQFF. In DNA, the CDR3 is TGTGCCAGCAGCGTAGCTCTAGCGGGAGGGTACAATGAGCAGTTCTTC.

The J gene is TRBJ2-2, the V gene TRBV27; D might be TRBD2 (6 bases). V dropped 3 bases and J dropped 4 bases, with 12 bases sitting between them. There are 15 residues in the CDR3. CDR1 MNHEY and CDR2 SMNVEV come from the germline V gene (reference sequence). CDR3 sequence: CASSLPGSGTGELFF. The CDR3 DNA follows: TGTGCCAGCAGTTTGCCCGGGAGCGGCACCGGGGAGCTGTTTTTT.

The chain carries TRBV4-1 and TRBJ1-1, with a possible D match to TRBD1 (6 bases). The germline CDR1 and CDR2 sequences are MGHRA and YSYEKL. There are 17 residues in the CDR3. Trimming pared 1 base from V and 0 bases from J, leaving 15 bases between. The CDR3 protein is CASSQALDSLMNTEAFF. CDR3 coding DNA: TGCGCCAGCAGCCAAGCTTTGGACAGCCTAATGAACACTGAAGCTTTCTTT.

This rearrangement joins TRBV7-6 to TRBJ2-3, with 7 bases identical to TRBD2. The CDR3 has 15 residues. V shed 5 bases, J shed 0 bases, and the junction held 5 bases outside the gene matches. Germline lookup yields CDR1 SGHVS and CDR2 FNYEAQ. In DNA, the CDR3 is TGTGCCAGCAGCCCGGGCGGGGGAAGCACAGATACGCAGTATTTT. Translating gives CASSPGGGSTDTQYF.

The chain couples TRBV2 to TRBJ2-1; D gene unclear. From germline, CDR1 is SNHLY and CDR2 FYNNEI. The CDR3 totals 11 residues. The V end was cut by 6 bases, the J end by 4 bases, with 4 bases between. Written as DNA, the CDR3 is TGTGCCAGCAGCTTTTACAATGAGCAGTTCTTC. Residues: CASSFYNEQFF.

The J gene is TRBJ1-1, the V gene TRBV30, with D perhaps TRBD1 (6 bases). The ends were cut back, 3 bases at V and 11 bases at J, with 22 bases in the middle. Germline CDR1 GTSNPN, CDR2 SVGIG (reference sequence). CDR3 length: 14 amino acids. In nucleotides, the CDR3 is TGTGCCTGGAGCCTCACAGGGTATAGAAAGGAGGCTTTCTTT. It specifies CAWSLTGYRKEAFF.

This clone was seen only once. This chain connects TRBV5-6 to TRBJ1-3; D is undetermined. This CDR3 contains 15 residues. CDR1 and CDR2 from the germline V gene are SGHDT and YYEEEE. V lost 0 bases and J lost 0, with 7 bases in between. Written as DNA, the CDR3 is TGTGCCAGCAGCTTGGGGGCGTCCTCTGGAAACACCATATATTTT. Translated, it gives CASSLGASSGNTIYF.

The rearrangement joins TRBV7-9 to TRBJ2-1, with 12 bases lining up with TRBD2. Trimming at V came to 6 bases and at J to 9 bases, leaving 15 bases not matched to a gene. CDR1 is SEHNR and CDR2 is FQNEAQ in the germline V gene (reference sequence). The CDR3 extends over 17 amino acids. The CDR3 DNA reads TGTGCCAGCAGTCCCCCCCCCTCTAGCGGGAGGGGCGGTGAGCAGTTCTTC. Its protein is CASSPPPSSGRGGEQFF.

The CDR3 nucleotides are TGTGCCAGCAGTGAACAGGGGGCCGTGGATGGCTACACCTTC. Amino acids: CASSEQGAVDGYTF. The chain couples TRBV27 to TRBJ1-2; 9 nucleotides align to TRBD1. This CDR3 comprises 14 residues. In germline, CDR1 is MNHEY, CDR2 SMNVEV (reference sequence). V gave up 5 bases and J gave up 6 bases; unmatched junction bases: 7.

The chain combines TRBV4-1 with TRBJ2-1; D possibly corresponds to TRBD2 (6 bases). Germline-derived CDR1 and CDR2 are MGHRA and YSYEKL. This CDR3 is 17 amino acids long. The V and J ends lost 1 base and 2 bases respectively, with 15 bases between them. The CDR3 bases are TGCGCCAGCAGCCAAGCAGGACTAACTCTTCCCTACAATGAGCAGTTCTTC. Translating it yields CASSQAGLTLPYNEQFF.

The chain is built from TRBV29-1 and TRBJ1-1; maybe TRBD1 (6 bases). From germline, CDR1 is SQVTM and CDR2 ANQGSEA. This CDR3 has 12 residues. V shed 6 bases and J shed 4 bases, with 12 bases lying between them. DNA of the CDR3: TGCAGCGTAGGGGTAGGGGGCACTGAAGCTTTCTTT. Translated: CSVGVGGTEAFF.

The DNA for the CDR3 is TGTGCCAGCAGGGTAGACAGGGGCTATAGCAATCAGCCCCAGCATTTT. Translating gives CASRVDRGYSNQPQHF. This chain connects TRBV2 to TRBJ1-5, with TRBD1 matching 8 bases. V was pared by 6 bases and J by 0 bases, with 7 bases of the junction left unmatched. The CDR3 runs to 16 residues. Per germline, CDR1 SNHLY and CDR2 FYNNEI.

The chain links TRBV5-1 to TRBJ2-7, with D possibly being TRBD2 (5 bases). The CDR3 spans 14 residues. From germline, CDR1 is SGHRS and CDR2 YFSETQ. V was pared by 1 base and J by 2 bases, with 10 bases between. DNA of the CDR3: TGCGCCAGCAGCTTGAGCGGTGGGGCCTACGAGCAGTACTTC. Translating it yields CASSLSGGAYEQYF.

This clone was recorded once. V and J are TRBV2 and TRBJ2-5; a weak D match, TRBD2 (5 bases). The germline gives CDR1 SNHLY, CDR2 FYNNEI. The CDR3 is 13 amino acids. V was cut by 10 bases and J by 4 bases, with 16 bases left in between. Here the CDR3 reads CATGEPGLETQYF. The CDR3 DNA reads TGTGCCACCGGGGAACCGGGCTTAGAGACCCAGTACTTC.

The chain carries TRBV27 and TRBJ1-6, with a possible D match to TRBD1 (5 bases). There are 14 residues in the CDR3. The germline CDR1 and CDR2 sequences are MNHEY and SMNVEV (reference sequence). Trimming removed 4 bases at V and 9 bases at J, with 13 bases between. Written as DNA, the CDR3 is TGTGCCAGCAGTTACGGGGGAACGAGTTCACCCCTCCACTTT. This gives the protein CASSYGGTSSPLHF.

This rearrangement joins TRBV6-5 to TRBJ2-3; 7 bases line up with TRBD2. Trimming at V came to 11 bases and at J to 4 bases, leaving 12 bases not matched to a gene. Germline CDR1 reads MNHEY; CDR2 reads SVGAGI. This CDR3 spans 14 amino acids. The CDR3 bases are TGTGCCGGGGGAGGGGTGACCGGGGCAGATACGCAGTATTTT. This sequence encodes CAGGGVTGADTQYF.

As DNA, the CDR3 is TGTGCCAGCAGGAGAGGGGGTACTGGCTACACCTTC. As protein: CASRRGGTGYTF. V and J are TRBV6-5 and TRBJ1-2; maybe TRBD1 (6 bases). V gave up 6 bases and J gave up 7 bases, with 12 bases separating them. The CDR3 has 12 residues. CDR1 is MNHEY, CDR2 SVGAGI, per germline.

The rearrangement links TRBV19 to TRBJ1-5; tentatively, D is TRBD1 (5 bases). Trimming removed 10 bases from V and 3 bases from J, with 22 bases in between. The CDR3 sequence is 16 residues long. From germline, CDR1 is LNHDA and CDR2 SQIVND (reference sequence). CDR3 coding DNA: TGTGCCACTGACACCATGGGGGGAAGAACCAATCAGCCCCAGCATTTT. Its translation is CATDTMGGRTNQPQHF.

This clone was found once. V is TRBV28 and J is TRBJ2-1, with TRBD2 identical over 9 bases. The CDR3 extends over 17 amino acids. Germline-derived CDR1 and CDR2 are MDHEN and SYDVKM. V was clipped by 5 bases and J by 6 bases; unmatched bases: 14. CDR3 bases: TGTGCCAGCAGTCCCATACTAGCGGGCAGTATTAGCAATGAGCAGTTCTTC. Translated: CASSPILAGSISNEQFF.

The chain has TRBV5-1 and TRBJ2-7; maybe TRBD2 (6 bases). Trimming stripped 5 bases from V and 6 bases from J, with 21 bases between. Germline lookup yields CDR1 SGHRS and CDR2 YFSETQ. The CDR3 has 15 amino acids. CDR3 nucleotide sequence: TGCGCCAGCAGTCCGGTAGGGGAGGTTTCGGGCGAGCAGTACTTC. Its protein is CASSPVGEVSGEQYF.

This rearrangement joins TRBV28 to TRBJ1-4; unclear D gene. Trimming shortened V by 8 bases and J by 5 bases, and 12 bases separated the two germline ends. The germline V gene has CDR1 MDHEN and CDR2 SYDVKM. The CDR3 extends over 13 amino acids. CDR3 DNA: TGTGCCAGCCGATCAGCAGGCAATGAAAAACTGTTTTTT. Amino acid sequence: CASRSAGNEKLFF.

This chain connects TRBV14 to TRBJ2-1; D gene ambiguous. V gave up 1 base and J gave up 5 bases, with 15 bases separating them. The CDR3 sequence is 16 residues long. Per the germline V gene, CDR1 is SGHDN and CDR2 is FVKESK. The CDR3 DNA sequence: TGTGCCAGCAGCCAAGCAGCAAAACGTCTAGACAATGAGCAGTTCTTC. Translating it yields CASSQAAKRLDNEQFF.

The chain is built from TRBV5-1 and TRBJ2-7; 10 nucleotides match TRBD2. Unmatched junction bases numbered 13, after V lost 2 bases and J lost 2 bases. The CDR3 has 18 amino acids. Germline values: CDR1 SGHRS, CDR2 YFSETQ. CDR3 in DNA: TGCGCCAGCAGCTTTACGAGACAGCGACTAGCGGGCCCCTACGAGCAGTACTTC. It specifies CASSFTRQRLAGPYEQYF.

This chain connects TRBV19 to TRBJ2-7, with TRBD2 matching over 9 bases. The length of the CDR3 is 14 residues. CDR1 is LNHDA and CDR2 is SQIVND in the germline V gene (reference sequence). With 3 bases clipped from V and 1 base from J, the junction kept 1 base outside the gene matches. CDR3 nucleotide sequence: TGTGCCAGTAGTATGGCGGGAGGGTCCTACGAGCAGTACTTC. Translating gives CASSMAGGSYEQYF.

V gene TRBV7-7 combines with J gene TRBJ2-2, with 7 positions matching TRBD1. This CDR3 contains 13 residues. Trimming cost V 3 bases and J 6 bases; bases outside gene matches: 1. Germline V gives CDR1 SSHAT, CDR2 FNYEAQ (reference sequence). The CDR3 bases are TGTGCCAGCAGCTTTACAGGGGCCGGGGAGCTGTTTTTT. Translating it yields CASSFTGAGELFF. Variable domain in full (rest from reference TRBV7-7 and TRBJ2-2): GAGVSQSPRYKVTKRGQDVTLRCDPISSHATLYWYQQALGQGPEFLTYFNYEAQPDKSGLPSDRFSAERPEGSISTLTIQRTEQRDSAMYRCASSFTGAGELFFGEGSRLTVL.

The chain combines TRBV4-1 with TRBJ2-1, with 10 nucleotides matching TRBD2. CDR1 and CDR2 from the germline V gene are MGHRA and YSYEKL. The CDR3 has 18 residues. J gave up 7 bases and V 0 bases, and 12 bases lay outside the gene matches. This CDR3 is CASSQDPHPASGGNEQFF. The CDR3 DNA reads TGCGCCAGCAGCCAAGATCCTCATCCGGCTAGCGGGGGTAATGAGCAGTTCTTC.

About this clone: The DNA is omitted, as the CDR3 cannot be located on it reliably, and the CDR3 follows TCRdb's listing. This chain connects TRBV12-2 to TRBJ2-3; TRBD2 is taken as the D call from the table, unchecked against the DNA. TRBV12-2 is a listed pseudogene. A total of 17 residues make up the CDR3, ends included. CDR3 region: CASRFARGAARIDTQYF.

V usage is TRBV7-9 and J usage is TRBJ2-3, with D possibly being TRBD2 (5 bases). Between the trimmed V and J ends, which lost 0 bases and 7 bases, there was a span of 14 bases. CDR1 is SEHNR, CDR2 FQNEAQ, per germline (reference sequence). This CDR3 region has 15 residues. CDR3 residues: CASSLASVSSNTQYF. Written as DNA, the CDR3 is TGTGCCAGCAGCTTAGCTAGCGTGTCTTCAAATACGCAGTATTTT.

This CDR3 is CASSLDTHRLAGFVGANVLTF. In DNA, the CDR3 is TGCGCCAGCAGCTTGGATACCCATCGACTAGCGGGGTTCGTTGGGGCCAACGTCCTGACTTTC. The chain has TRBV5-1 and TRBJ2-6; TRBD2 matches at 11 bases. V lost 0 bases and J lost 3; bases outside the gene matches: 14. The CDR3 is 21 amino acids. The germline V gene encodes CDR1 SGHRS and CDR2 YFSETQ.